This TCR beta chain appears in the sequencing data of a study of blood T cell repertoires in COVID-19. Study information: T cells, B-cell-depleted T cells, or PBMCs supplied cDNA or gDNA.

The Seattle patients joined while their infection was active and were tracked longitudinally afterward. Trimming removed 5 bases from V and 5 bases from J; junction bases left unmatched: 11. Germline V gene data show CDR1 as LNHDA and CDR2 as SQIVND (reference sequence). There are 16 residues in the CDR3. Authors' processing steps: From reference gene primer amplification, estimates of nucleated cell counts were derived. The table came from immunoSEQ multiplex PCR; TCRdb's copy has only in-frame clones and leaves some out. V and J calls and clone size are given by that table; D and trimming were obtained from the DNA. The table includes 99,000 or so clones, around 88% detected once.

J is TRBJ1-2 and V is TRBV19, with TRBD1 identical over 10 bases. This receptor was identified in a man aged 45 to 65 with COVID-19, enrolled during active disease. The sequencing input was peripheral blood. The CDR3 nucleotides read TGTGCCAGTAGTTCCCCTCGGGACAGGGGTTGGTATGGCTACACCTTC. Its protein product is CASSSPRDRGWYGYTF.